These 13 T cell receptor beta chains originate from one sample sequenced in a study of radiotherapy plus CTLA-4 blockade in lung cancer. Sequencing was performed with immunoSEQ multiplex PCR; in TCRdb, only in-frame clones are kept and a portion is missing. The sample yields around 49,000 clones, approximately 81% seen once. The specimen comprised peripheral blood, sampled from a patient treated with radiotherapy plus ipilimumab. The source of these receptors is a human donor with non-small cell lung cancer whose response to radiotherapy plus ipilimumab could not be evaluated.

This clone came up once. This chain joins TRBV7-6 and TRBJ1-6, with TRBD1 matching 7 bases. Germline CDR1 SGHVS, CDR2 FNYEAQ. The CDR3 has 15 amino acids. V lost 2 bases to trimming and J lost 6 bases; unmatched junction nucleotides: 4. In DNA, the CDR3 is TGTGCCAGCAGCTTAATGGGACAGACTAATTCACCCCTCCACTTT. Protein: CASSLMGQTNSPLHF.

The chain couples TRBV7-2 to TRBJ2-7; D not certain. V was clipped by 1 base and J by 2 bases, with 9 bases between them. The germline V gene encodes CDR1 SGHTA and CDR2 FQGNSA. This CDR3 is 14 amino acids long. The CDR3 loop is CASSLGTVTYEQYF. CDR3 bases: TGTGCCAGCAGCTTAGGTACGGTAACCTACGAGCAGTACTTC.

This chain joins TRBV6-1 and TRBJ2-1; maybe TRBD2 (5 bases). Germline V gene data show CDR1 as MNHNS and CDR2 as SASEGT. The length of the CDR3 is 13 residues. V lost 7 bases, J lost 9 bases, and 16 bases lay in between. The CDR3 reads CASTVIRESEQFF. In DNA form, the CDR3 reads TGTGCCAGCACCGTAATCCGGGAAAGTGAGCAGTTCTTC.

The CDR3 region is CASSLEYRTDTQYF. For the CDR3, the DNA is TGCGCCAGCAGCTTGGAATACAGGACAGATACGCAGTATTTT. This chain links TRBV5-1 with TRBJ2-3; tentatively, D is TRBD1 (5 bases). This CDR3 is 14 amino acids long. In germline, CDR1 is SGHRS, CDR2 YFSETQ. The V end lost 0 bases, the J end lost 3 bases, and 8 bases lay between the germline ends.

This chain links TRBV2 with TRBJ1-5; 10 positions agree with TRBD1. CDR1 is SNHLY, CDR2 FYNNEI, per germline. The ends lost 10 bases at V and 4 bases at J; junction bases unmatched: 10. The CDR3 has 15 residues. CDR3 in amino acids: CATKEGTGVNQPQHF. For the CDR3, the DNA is TGTGCCACAAAAGAAGGGACAGGGGTGAATCAGCCCCAGCATTTT.

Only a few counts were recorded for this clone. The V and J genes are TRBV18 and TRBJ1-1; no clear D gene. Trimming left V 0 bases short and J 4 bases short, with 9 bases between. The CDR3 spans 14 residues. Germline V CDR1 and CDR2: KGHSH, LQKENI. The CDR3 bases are TGTGCCAGCTCACCACCGTATAATCCCACTGAAGCTTTCTTT. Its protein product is CASSPPYNPTEAFF.

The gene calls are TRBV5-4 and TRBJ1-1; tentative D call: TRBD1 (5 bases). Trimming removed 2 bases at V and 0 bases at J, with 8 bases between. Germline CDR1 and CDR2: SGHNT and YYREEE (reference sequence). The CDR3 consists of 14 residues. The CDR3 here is CASSFQGLNTEAFF. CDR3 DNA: TGTGCCAGCAGCTTCCAGGGCTTGAACACTGAAGCTTTCTTT.

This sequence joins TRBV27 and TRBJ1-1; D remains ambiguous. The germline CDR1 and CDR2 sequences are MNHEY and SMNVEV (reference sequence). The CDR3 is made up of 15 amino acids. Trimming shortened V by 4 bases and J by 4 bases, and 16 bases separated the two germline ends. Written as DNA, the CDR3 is TGTGCCAGCAGTTCCCCCCTAAGGAGTCCCACTGAAGCTTTCTTT. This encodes CASSSPLRSPTEAFF.

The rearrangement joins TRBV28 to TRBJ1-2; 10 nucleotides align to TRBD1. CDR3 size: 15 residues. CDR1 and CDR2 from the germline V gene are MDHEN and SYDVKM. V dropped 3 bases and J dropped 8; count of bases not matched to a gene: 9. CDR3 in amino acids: CASSLLDRGLGGYTF. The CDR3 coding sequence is TGTGCCAGCAGTTTGCTAGACAGGGGGCTTGGAGGCTACACCTTC.

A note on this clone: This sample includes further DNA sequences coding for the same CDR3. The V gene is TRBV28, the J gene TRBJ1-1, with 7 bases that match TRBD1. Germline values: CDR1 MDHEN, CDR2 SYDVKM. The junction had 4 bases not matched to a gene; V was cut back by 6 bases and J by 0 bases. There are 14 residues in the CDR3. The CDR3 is CASRKGAMNTEAFF. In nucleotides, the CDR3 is TGTGCCAGCAGGAAGGGGGCGATGAACACTGAAGCTTTCTTT.

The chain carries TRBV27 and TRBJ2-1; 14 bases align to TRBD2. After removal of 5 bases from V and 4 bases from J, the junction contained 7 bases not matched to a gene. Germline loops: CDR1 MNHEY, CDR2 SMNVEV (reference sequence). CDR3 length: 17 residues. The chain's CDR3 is CASSQGLAGVFYNEQFF. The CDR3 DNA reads TGTGCCAGCAGTCAGGGACTAGCGGGAGTATTTTACAATGAGCAGTTCTTC.

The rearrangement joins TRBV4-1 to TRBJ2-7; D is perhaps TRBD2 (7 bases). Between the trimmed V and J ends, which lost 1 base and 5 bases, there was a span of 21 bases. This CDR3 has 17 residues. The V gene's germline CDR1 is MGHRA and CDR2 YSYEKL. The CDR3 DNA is TGCGCCAGCAGCCAAGTAGCTGGGGGGGCTTGGACCCACGAGCAGTACTTC. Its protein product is CASSQVAGGAWTHEQYF.

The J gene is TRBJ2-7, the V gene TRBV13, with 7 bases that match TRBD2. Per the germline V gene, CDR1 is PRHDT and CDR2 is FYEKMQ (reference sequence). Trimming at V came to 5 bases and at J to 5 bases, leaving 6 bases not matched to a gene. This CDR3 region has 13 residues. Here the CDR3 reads CASSVVGGDEQYF. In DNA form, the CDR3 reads TGTGCCAGCAGCGTAGTGGGGGGGGACGAGCAGTACTTC.